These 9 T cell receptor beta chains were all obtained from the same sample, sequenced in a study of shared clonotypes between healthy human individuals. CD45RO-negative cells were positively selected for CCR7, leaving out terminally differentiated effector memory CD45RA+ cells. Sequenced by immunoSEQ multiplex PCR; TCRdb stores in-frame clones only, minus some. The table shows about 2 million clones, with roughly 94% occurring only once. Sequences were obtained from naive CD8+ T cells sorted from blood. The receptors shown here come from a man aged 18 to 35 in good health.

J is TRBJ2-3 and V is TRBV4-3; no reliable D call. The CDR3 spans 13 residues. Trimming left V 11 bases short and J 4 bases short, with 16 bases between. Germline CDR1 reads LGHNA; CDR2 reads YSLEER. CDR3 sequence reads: CALPNQRPDTQYF. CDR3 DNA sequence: TGCGCCTTACCTAATCAGAGGCCAGATACGCAGTATTTT.

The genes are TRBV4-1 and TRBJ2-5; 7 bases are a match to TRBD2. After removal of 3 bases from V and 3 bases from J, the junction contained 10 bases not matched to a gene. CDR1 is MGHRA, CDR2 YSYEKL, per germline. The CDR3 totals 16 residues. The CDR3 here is CASSHAALADKETQYF. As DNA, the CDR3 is TGCGCCAGCAGCCATGCCGCTCTAGCGGATAAAGAGACCCAGTACTTC.

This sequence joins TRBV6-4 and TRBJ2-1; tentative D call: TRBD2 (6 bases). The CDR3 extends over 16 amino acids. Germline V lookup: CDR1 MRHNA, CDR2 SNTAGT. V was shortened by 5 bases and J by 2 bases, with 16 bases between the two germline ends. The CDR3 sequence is CASSLPPGTPYNEQFF. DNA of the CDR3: TGTGCCAGCAGTCTACCGCCCGGGACTCCCTACAATGAGCAGTTCTTC.

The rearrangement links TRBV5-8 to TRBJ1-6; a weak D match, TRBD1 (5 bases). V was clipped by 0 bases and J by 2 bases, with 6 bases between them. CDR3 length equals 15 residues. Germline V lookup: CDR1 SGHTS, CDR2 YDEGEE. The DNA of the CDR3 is TGTGCCAGCAGCTTGGGGGGCGCCTATAATTCACCCCTCCACTTT. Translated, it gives CASSLGGAYNSPLHF. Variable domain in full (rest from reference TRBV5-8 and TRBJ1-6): EAGVTQSPTHLIKTRGQQATLRCSPISGHTSVYWYQQALGLGLQFLLWYDEGEERNRGNFPPRFSGRQFPNYSSELNVNALELEDSALYLCASSLGGAYNSPLHFGNGTRLTVT.

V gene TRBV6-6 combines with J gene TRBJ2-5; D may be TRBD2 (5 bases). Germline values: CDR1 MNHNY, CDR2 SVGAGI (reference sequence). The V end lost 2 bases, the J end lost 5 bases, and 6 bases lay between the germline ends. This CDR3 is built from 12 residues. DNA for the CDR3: TGTGCCAGCAGTTACGTAGCGGAGACCCAGTACTTC. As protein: CASSYVAETQYF.

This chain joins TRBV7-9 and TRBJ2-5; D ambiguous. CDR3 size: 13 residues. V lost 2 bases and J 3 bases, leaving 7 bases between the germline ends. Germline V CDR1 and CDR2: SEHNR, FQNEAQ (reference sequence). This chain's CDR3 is CASSLSWEETQYF. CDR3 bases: TGTGCCAGCAGCTTATCCTGGGAAGAGACCCAGTACTTC. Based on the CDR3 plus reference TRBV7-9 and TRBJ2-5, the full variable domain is DTGVSQNPRHKITKRGQNVTFRCDPISEHNRLYWYRQTLGQGPEFLTYFQNEAQLEKSRLLSDRFSAERPKGSFSTLEIQRTEQGDSAMYLCASSLSWEETQYFGPGTRLLVL.

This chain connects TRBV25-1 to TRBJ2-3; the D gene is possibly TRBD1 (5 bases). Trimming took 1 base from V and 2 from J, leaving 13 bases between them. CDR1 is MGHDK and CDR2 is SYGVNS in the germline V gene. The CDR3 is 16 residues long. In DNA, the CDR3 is TGTGCCAGCAGTGAATCTCCAGGGATCCTCACAGATACGCAGTATTTT. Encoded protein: CASSESPGILTDTQYF.

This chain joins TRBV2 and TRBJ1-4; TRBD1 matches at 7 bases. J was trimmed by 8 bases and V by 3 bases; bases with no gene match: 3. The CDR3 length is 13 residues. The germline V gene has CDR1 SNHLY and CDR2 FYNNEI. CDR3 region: CASSDETGEKLFF. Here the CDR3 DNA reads TGTGCCAGCAGTGACGAGACAGGGGAAAAACTGTTTTTT. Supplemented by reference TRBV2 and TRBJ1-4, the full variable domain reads EPEVTQTPSHQVTQMGQEVILRCVPISNHLYFYWYRQILGQKVEFLVSFYNNEISEKSEIFDDQFSVERPDGSNFTLKIRSTKLEDSAMYFCASSDETGEKLFFGSGTQLSVL.

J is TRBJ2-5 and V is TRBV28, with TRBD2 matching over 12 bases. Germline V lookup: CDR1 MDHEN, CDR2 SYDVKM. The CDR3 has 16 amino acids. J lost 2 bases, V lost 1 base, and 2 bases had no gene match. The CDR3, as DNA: TGTGCCAGCAGTTTATTCCTAGCGGGGGGGCAAGAGACCCAGTACTTC. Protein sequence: CASSLFLAGGQETQYF. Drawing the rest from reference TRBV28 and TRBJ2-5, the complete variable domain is DVKVTQSSRYLVKRTGEKVFLECVQDMDHENMFWYRQDPGLGLRLIYFSYDVKMKEKGDIPEGYSVSREKKERFSLILESASTNQTSMYLCASSLFLAGGQETQYFGPGTRLLVL.